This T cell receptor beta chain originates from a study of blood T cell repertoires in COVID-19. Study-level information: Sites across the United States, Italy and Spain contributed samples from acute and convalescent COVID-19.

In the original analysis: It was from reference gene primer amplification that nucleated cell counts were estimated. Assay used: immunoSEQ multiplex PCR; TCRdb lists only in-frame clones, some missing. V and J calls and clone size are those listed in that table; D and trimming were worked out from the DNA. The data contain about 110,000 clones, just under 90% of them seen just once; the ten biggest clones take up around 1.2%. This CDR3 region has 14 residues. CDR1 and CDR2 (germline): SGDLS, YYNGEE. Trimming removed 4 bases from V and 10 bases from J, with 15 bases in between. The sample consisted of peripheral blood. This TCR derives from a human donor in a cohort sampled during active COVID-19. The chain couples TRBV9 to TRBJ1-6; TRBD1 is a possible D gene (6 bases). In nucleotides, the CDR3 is TGTGCCAGCAGCCCCCGTGGGGGCAAATCACCCCTCCACTTT. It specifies CASSPRGGKSPLHF.